Each of the 9 T cell receptor beta chains below was sequenced from the same sample in a study of T cell responses to AZD1222 COVID-19 vaccine. Sequenced by immunoSEQ multiplex PCR; TCRdb stores in-frame clones only, minus some. Here the sample spans some 72,000 clones, around 90% being singletons. The input for sequencing was peripheral blood, taken on day 0 of MenACWY control vaccination. The receptors come from an adult in good health.

This rearrangement joins TRBV19 to TRBJ2-2; weak D call: TRBD1 (5 bases). This CDR3 has 14 residues. V lost 4 bases, J lost 5 bases, and 11 bases lay in between. Germline V gene lookup returns CDR1 LNHDA and CDR2 SQIVND (reference sequence). The CDR3 loop is CASSKGLGTGELFF. CDR3 coding DNA: TGTGCCAGTAGTAAGGGGCTTGGGACCGGGGAGCTGTTTTTT.

The chain joins TRBV6-6 to TRBJ1-1; no clear D. This CDR3 is built from 15 residues. V lost 0 bases, J lost 3 bases, and 11 bases lay in between. Germline-derived CDR1 and CDR2 are MNHNY and SVGAGI (reference sequence). The CDR3 sequence: CASSYSSGRDTEAFF. CDR3 DNA: TGTGCCAGCAGTTACTCCTCTGGTAGGGACACTGAAGCTTTCTTT.

This clone is medium-sized. The rearrangement uses TRBV27 and TRBJ2-6; D call uncertain. The CDR3 consists of 18 residues. V lost 4 bases and J 0 bases, leaving 16 bases between the germline ends. CDR1 and CDR2 (germline): MNHEY, SMNVEV (reference sequence). The CDR3 reads CASSSRGRRNSGANVLTF. The CDR3, as DNA: TGTGCCAGCAGTTCTAGAGGACGGCGAAACTCTGGGGCCAACGTCCTGACTTTC.

The chain couples TRBV24-1 to TRBJ1-5; D may be TRBD1 (5 bases). This CDR3 is built from 14 residues. Per the germline V gene, CDR1 is KGHDR and CDR2 is SFDVKD. Trimming cost V 5 bases and J 2 bases, with 9 bases left between them. The CDR3, as DNA: TGTGCCACCAGTGCCCCGGGGGGCAATCAGCCCCAGCATTTT. It codes for CATSAPGGNQPQHF.

The gene calls are TRBV5-6 and TRBJ2-7; D unresolved. Deletions cut 1 base from V and 2 bases from J, with 7 bases between. CDR3 length equals 13 residues. Germline CDR1 is SGHDT and CDR2 is YYEEEE. CDR3 nucleotides: TGTGCCAGCAGCTTGTTCAACGCCTACGAGCAGTACTTC. This codes for CASSLFNAYEQYF.

This CDR3 reads CASSPESLTSSYEQYF. The DNA for the CDR3 is TGTGCCAGCAGCCCCGAGTCTTTGACGAGCTCCTACGAGCAGTACTTC. This chain connects TRBV7-9 to TRBJ2-7; D unclear. Between the trimmed V and J ends, which lost 5 bases and 0 bases, there was a span of 17 bases. CDR1 and CDR2 from the germline V gene are SEHNR and FQNEAQ (reference sequence). This CDR3 has 16 residues.

The V and J genes are TRBV11-2 and TRBJ2-3, with 8 nucleotides matching TRBD1. Germline CDR1 SGHAT, CDR2 FQNNGV. J was trimmed by 3 bases and V by 5 bases; bases with no gene match: 4. The CDR3 runs to 14 residues. CDR3 DNA sequence: TGTGCCAGCAGCCTGCGACAGGGGACAGATACGCAGTATTTT. Protein product: CASSLRQGTDTQYF. Based on the CDR3 plus reference TRBV11-2 and TRBJ2-3, the full variable domain is EAGVAQSPRYKIIEKRQSVAFWCNPISGHATLYWYQQILGQGPKLLIQFQNNGVVDDSQLPKDRFSAERLKGVDSTLKIQPAKLEDSAVYLCASSLRQGTDTQYFGPGTRLTVL.

This clone was counted a single time. J is TRBJ1-5 and V is TRBV19; tentatively, D is TRBD1 (5 bases). The CDR3 totals 14 residues. V was trimmed by 7 bases and J by 1 base, leaving 11 bases between them. Looked up from germline, CDR1 is LNHDA and CDR2 is SQIVND (reference sequence). The CDR3 DNA follows: TGTGCCAGTAATCCCCAGGGAAGCAATCAGCCCCAGCATTTT. Translating gives CASNPQGSNQPQHF.

V is TRBV28 and J is TRBJ2-7; 9 nucleotides align to TRBD2. The CDR3 totals 15 residues. CDR1 is MDHEN and CDR2 is SYDVKM in the germline V gene. V lost 1 base, J lost 6 bases, and 7 bases stayed unmatched. The CDR3 protein is CASSLFGGGAGEQYF. The CDR3 DNA reads as TGTGCCAGCAGTTTATTCGGCGGGGGGGCAGGCGAGCAGTACTTC. Filled out from reference TRBV28 and TRBJ2-7, the complete variable domain reads DVKVTQSSRYLVKRTGEKVFLECVQDMDHENMFWYRQDPGLGLRLIYFSYDVKMKEKGDIPEGYSVSREKKERFSLILESASTNQTSMYLCASSLFGGGAGEQYFGPGTRLTVT.